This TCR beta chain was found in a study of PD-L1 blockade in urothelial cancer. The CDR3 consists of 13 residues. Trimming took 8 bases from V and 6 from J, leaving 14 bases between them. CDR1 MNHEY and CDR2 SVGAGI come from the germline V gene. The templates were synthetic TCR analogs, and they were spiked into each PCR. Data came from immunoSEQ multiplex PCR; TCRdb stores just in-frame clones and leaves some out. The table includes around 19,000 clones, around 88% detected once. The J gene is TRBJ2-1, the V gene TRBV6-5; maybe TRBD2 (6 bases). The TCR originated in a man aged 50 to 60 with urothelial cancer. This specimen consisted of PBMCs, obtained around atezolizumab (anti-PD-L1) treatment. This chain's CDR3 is CASRPRELNEQFF. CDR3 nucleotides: TGTGCCAGCCGTCCCCGGGAGCTCAATGAGCAGTTCTTC.